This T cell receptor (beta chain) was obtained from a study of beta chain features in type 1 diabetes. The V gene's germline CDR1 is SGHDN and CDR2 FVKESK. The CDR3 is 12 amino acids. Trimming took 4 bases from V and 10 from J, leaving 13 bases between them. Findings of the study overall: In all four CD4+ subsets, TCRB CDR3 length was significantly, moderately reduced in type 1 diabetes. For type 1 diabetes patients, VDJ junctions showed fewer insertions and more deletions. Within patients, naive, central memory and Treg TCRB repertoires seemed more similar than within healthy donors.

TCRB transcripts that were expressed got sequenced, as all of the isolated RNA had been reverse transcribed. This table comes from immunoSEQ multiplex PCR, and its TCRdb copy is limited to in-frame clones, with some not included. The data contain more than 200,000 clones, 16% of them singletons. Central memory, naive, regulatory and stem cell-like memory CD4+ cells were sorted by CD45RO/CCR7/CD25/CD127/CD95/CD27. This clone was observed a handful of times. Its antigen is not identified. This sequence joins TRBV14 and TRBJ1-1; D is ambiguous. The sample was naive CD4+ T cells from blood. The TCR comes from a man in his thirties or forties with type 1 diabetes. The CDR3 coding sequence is TGTGCCAGCAGCCCTACCCTACTTGGAGCTTTCTTT. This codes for CASSPTLLGAFF.